The T cell receptor beta chain under discussion was sequenced for a study of T cell changes during pregnancy in multiple sclerosis. Sequencing used immunoSEQ multiplex PCR; TCRdb keeps in-frame clones, though not all of them. Of approximately 50,000 clones listed, about 94% are singletons. This TCR derives from a female donor with multiple sclerosis, enrolled in a pregnancy study. The material sequenced was CD4+ T cells from peripheral blood mononuclear cells, taken after pregnancy.

CDR3 residues: CASSMQGLTEAFF. CDR3 coding DNA: TGTGCCAGTAGTATGCAGGGGCTCACTGAAGCTTTCTTT. This chain uses TRBV19 with TRBJ1-1; perhaps TRBD1 as D (6 bases). Trimming removed 3 bases from V and 4 bases from J, with 9 bases in between. CDR3 length equals 13 residues. CDR1 is LNHDA, CDR2 SQIVND, per germline (reference sequence).